Following are 20 T cell receptor beta chains from one sample sequenced in a study of response to subunit inactivated influenza vaccine. TCRdb ran MiXCR on the RT-PCR reads and lists one entry per CDR3 protein. The sample has about 520,000 distinct CDR3 sequences, 6% to 9% seen once. The input for sequencing was PBMCs from blood, taken 23 to 25 months after vaccination. The receptor source for this set is a man aged 50-75 years who received an inactivated influenza vaccine.

The chain carries TRBV6-5 and TRBJ1-6; D is unresolved. The CDR3 contains 18 residues. The germline V gene has CDR1 MNHEY and CDR2 SVGAGI. V was shortened by 0 bases and J by 7 bases, with 19 bases between the two germline ends. CDR3 region: CASSYSTAVRVGNSPLHF. Written as DNA, the CDR3 is TGTGCCAGCAGTTACTCGACGGCCGTCCGAGTTGGGAATTCACCCCTCCACTTT.

This clonotype occurred many times. This chain uses TRBV7-2 with TRBJ2-1; possibly TRBD2 for D (7 bases). Between the trimmed V and J ends, which lost 5 bases and 0 bases, there was a span of 14 bases. This CDR3 spans 16 amino acids. CDR1 and CDR2 from the germline V gene are SGHTA and FQGNSA. The CDR3 here is CASSQRGGNSYNEQFF. The CDR3 bases are TGTGCCAGCAGCCAAAGGGGGGGAAACTCCTACAATGAGCAGTTCTTC. Looking up the rest from reference TRBV7-2 and TRBJ2-1 gives the full variable domain: GAGVSQSPSNKVTEKGKDVELRCDPISGHTALYWYRQSLGQGLEFLIYFQGNSAPDKSGLPSDRFSAERTGGSVSTLTIQRTQQEDSAVYLCASSQRGGNSYNEQFFGPGTRLTVL.

The chain links TRBV7-2 to TRBJ2-6; tentatively, D is TRBD2 (5 bases). V was cut by 4 bases and J by 4 bases, with 14 bases left in between. Germline CDR1 SGHTA, CDR2 FQGNSA. The CDR3 spans 16 residues. This CDR3 is CASSSRRGSGANVLTF. The CDR3 DNA sequence: TGTGCCAGCAGCTCCCGCCGGGGTTCCGGGGCCAACGTCCTGACTTTC.

This rearrangement joins TRBV4-2 to TRBJ2-7; 10 nucleotides match TRBD2. The CDR3 contains 15 residues. V shed 0 bases, J shed 4 bases, and the junction held 3 bases outside the gene matches. Germline CDR1 is LGHNA and CDR2 is YNFKEQ. DNA of the CDR3: TGTGCCAGCAGCCAAGATCAACTAGCGGGGTACGAGCAGTACTTC. Its translation is CASSQDQLAGYEQYF.

The rearrangement joins TRBV20-1 to TRBJ2-1, with D unclear. V was clipped by 3 bases and J by 0 bases, with 9 bases between them. Germline CDR1 reads DFQATT; CDR2 reads SNEGSKA (reference sequence). CDR3 length: 14 residues. Here the CDR3 reads CSASIHSSYNEQFF. DNA for the CDR3: TGCAGTGCTAGTATCCATAGCTCCTACAATGAGCAGTTCTTC.

The V gene is TRBV20-1, the J gene TRBJ1-2, with TRBD1 matching 9 bases. The CDR3 runs 16 residues. Germline assignment: CDR1 DFQATT and CDR2 SNEGSKA (reference sequence). The V segment lost 0 bases and the J segment 1 base; nucleotides outside the gene matches: 6. CDR3 protein: CSARDLWTGDNYGYTF. In DNA form, the CDR3 reads TGCAGTGCTAGAGATCTTTGGACAGGGGATAACTATGGCTACACCTTC.

Only a few counts were recorded for this clonotype. The chain is built from TRBV18 and TRBJ1-6; 7 bases align to TRBD1. Looked up from germline, CDR1 is KGHSH and CDR2 is LQKENI. This CDR3 comprises 15 residues. J lost 5 bases, V lost 5 bases, and 6 bases had no gene match. The CDR3 spells CASSGGQVNNSPLHF. The CDR3 DNA reads as TGTGCCAGCTCAGGTGGACAGGTTAATAATTCACCCCTCCACTTT.

This clonotype showed up many times. The chain joins TRBV11-2 to TRBJ2-1; 9 positions match TRBD2. CDR1 is SGHAT and CDR2 is FQNNGV in the germline V gene. The CDR3 runs 17 residues. The V segment lost 5 bases and the J segment 0 bases; nucleotides outside the gene matches: 8. CDR3 residues: CASSPPPAGGSYNEQFF. CDR3 nucleotide sequence: TGTGCCAGCAGCCCTCCCCCAGCGGGAGGCTCCTACAATGAGCAGTTCTTC. The entire variable domain, with the rest obtained from reference TRBV11-2 and TRBJ2-1, is as follows: EAGVAQSPRYKIIEKRQSVAFWCNPISGHATLYWYQQILGQGPKLLIQFQNNGVVDDSQLPKDRFSAERLKGVDSTLKIQPAKLEDSAVYLCASSPPPAGGSYNEQFFGPGTRLTVL.

This clonotype was counted only a few times. This chain links TRBV9 with TRBJ1-6; D is uncertain. The length of the CDR3 is 15 residues. V was shortened by 3 bases and J by 7 bases, with 14 bases between the two germline ends. Looked up from germline, CDR1 is SGDLS and CDR2 is YYNGEE. For the CDR3, the DNA is TGTGCCAGCAGCGGATCAGGACGGTCGAATTCACCCCTCCACTTT. This translates into CASSGSGRSNSPLHF.

This clonotype was picked up a small number of times. The chain is built from TRBV3-1 and TRBJ2-5, with a weak D call TRBD1 (5 bases). CDR3 length equals 14 residues. Trimming cost V 2 bases and J 5 bases, with 12 bases left between them. Germline CDR1 and CDR2: LGHDT and YNNKEL (reference sequence). In nucleotides, the CDR3 is TGTGCCAGCAGCCAACAGGGTGCCGGGGAGACCCAGTACTTC. Amino acid sequence: CASSQQGAGETQYF.

Many counts were recorded for this clonotype. The chain joins TRBV7-8 to TRBJ2-3; D unclear. This CDR3 spans 13 amino acids. V lost 0 bases and J 11 bases, leaving 12 bases between the germline ends. The germline V gene encodes CDR1 SGHVS and CDR2 FQNEAQ. Here the CDR3 DNA reads TGTGCCAGCAGCTTAGCACGGGCTCCCAAGCAGTATTTT. Translating it yields CASSLARAPKQYF.

The DNA of the CDR3 is TGTGCCAGCAGTCTAAGACTAGCGCCCCCCTACGAGCAGTACTTC. This codes for CASSLRLAPPYEQYF. V usage is TRBV12-3 or TRBV12-4 and J usage is TRBJ2-7; 8 bases fit TRBD2. V was clipped by 5 bases and J by 2 bases; unmatched bases: 8. The CDR3 runs to 15 residues.

The chain links TRBV19 to TRBJ2-1; 10 nucleotides agree with TRBD2. CDR3 length: 15 residues. V shed 7 bases, J shed 6 bases, and the junction held 9 bases outside the gene matches. Germline V gene data show CDR1 as LNHDA and CDR2 as SQIVND (reference sequence). The CDR3 DNA reads as TGTGCCAGTATCGGCCTAGCGGGAGCCCGCAATGAGCAGTTCTTC. Translating it yields CASIGLAGARNEQFF.

This clonotype was detected ten times or more. V usage is TRBV4-2 and J usage is TRBJ2-7, with TRBD2 as a possible D gene (6 bases). The germline V and J ends were trimmed by 0 bases and 1 base, with 10 bases remaining between them. The CDR3 has 15 residues. CDR1 and CDR2 (germline): LGHNA, YNFKEQ. CDR3 in DNA: TGTGCCAGCAGCCAAGACGCCGGGGGTTCCTACGAGCAGTACTTC. Its protein product is CASSQDAGGSYEQYF.

V usage is TRBV4-1 and J usage is TRBJ2-3, with D perhaps TRBD2 (5 bases). Germline-derived CDR1 and CDR2 are MGHRA and YSYEKL. The V gene lost 8 bases and the J gene lost 2 bases, with 11 bases spanning the gap. The CDR3 runs 13 residues. The CDR3 loop is CASVDLLTDTQYF. In DNA, the CDR3 is TGCGCCAGCGTGGACTTGCTCACAGATACGCAGTATTTT.

This clonotype has a count of ten or more. The V and J genes are TRBV28 and TRBJ1-1; a possible D gene is TRBD1 (6 bases). Germline V gene sequence: CDR1 MDHEN, CDR2 SYDVKM. This CDR3 comprises 14 residues. Deletions cut 6 bases from V and 4 bases from J, with 15 bases between. CDR3 sequence (DNA): TGTGCCAGCAGATTCACAGGGACGACCACTGAAGCTTTCTTT. Amino acids: CASRFTGTTTEAFF.

This clonotype has at least ten counts. J is TRBJ2-5 and V is TRBV4-2; 9 nucleotides align to TRBD1. CDR3 size: 14 residues. Unmatched junction bases numbered 3, after V lost 5 bases and J lost 2 bases. Germline CDR1 is LGHNA and CDR2 is YNFKEQ. The CDR3 spells CASSGTGRQETQYF. The CDR3 nucleotides read TGTGCCAGCAGCGGGACAGGGAGGCAAGAGACCCAGTACTTC.

This clonotype was seen more than once but under ten times. The chain combines TRBV24-1 with TRBJ2-3; either TRBD1 or TRBD2 may fit D (5 bases each). This CDR3 spans 17 amino acids. Germline values: CDR1 KGHDR, CDR2 SFDVKD. V gave up 4 bases and J gave up 1 base, with 17 bases separating them. Here the CDR3 DNA reads TGTGCCACCAGTGACGCCCCAGGGAGTGGGGGCACAGATACGCAGTATTTT. Encoded protein: CATSDAPGSGGTDTQYF.

The sample holds a few counts of this clonotype. This chain uses TRBV6-1 with TRBJ2-1; D remains unclear. V gave up 3 bases and J gave up 0 bases, with 12 bases separating them. The CDR3 runs 16 residues. Germline V gives CDR1 MNHNS, CDR2 SASEGT. The CDR3 nucleotides are TGTGCCAGCAGTGAGAATAACTTCACCTCCTACAATGAGCAGTTCTTC. It is translated as CASSENNFTSYNEQFF.

J is TRBJ1-3 and V is TRBV5-5; D perhaps matches TRBD1 (5 bases). V was clipped by 7 bases and J by 2 bases, with 16 bases between them. CDR1 and CDR2 from the germline V gene are SGHKS and YYEKEE (reference sequence). The CDR3 length is 15 residues. CDR3 DNA: TGTGCCAGCGCGAGGTCGGGGGAGCCTGGAAACACCATATATTTT. Translated: CASARSGEPGNTIYF.